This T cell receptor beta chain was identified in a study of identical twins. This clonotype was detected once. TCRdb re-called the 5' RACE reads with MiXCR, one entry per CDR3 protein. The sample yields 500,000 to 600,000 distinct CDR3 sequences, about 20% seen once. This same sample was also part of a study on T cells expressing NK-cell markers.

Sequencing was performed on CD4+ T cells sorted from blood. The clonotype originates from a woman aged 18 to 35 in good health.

CDR3 sequence reads: CASSLRFIDRGTYGYTF. The CDR3 DNA sequence: TGTGCCAGCAGCTTACGTTTTATCGACAGGGGCACCTATGGCTACACCTTC. The rearrangement joins TRBV7-2 to TRBJ1-2, with 8 bases matching TRBD1. After removal of 2 bases from V and 4 bases from J, the junction contained 12 bases not matched to a gene. The CDR3 contains 17 residues. Germline CDR1 is SGHTA and CDR2 is FQGNSA.